This T cell receptor (beta chain) came from a study of blood T cell repertoires in COVID-19. Clones were read by immunoSEQ multiplex PCR, and TCRdb kept only the in-frame ones, dropping some. Of more than 250,000 clones detected, 80% to 90% appear once; the ten largest clones hold roughly 2%. Trimming at V came to 2 bases and at J to 7 bases, leaving 9 bases not matched to a gene. The CDR3 has 17 residues. Germline V CDR1 and CDR2: SGHRS, YFSETQ. Cohort placement rested on clinical history that participants reported themselves. Specimen: PBMCs or T cells enriched from blood (not recorded which). The chain recombines TRBV5-1 with TRBJ2-1; 13 bases are shared with TRBD2. The TCR was taken from a man aged 25 to 45 who had recovered from COVID-19. In DNA, the CDR3 is TGCGCCAGCAGCTTTAACGGACTAGCGGGGGCGGATAATGAGCAGTTCTTC. Translation: CASSFNGLAGADNEQFF.